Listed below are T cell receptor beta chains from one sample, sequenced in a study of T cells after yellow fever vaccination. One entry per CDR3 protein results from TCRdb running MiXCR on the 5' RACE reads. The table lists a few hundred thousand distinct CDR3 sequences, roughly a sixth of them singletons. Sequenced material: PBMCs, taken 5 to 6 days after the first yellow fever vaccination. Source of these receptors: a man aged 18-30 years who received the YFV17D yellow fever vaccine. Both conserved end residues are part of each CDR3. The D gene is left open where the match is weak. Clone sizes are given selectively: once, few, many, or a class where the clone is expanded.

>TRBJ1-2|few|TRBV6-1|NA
TGTGCCAGCAGGGCGGCAAGGGTCTATGGCTACACCTTC
CASRAARVYGYTF
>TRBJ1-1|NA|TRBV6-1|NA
TGTGCCAGCCTTCCTGGGGGGGACGACACTGAAGCTTTCTTT
CASLPGGDDTEAFF
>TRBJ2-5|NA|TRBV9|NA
TGTGCCAGCAGCGTAATGGGTGGACGGAACCAAGAGACCCAGTACTTC
CASSVMGGRNQETQYF
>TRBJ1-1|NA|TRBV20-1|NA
TGCAGTGCCACCCACCGGGACTGGGACACTGAAGCTTTCTTT
CSATHRDWDTEAFF
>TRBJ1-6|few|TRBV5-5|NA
TGTGCCAGCAGCTTGGGGGGCAGAATGAGCTCCTATAATTCACCCCTCCACTTT
CASSLGGRMSSYNSPLHF
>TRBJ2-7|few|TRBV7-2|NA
TGTGCCAGCAGCACCCCTGTAAGGGGTCCTATAGCCTACGAGCAGTACTTC
CASSTPVRGPIAYEQYF
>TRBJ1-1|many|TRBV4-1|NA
TGCGCCAGCAGCCAAGAAGTGGCAGGTGGGACTGAAGCTTTCTTT
CASSQEVAGGTEAFF
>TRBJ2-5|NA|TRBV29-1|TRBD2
TGCAGGGAGCCAGCGGGGGTGGCAGAGACCCAGTACTTC
CREPAGVAETQYF
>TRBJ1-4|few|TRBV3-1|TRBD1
TGTGCCAGCAGCCAGCCGGGGACAGCCACTAATGAAAAACTGTTTTTT
CASSQPGTATNEKLFF
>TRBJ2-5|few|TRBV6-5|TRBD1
TGTGCCAGCAGTTACCGGACAGGGGCCGGAGAGACCCAGTACTTC
CASSYRTGAGETQYF
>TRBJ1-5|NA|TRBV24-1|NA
TGTGCCACCAATCAGCCCCAGCATTTT
CATNQPQHF
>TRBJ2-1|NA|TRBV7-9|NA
TGTGCCAGCAGCATAGACCTAGGTGCAATGGGGGAGCAGTTCTTC
CASSIDLGAMGEQFF
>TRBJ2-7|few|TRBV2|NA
TGTGCCAGCAGTTGGTCAGGGGACGAGCAGTACTTC
CASSWSGDEQYF
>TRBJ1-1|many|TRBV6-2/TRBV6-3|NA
TGTGCCAGCAGTTCCCAAGGAGATGAAGCTTTCTTT
CASSSQGDEAFF
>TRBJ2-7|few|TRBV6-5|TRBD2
TGTGCCAGCAGTTATAGGTCGGGGAGGGGCGAGCAGTACTTC
CASSYRSGRGEQYF
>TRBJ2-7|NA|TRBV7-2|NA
TGTGCCAGCAGCTTAGCACGGAGTCTCGAGCAGTACTTC
CASSLARSLEQYF
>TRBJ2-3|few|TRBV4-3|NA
TGCGCCAGCAGCCACCAACTTCACACCGCCGATACGCAGTATTTT
CASSHQLHTADTQYF
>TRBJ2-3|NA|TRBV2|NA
TGTGCCAGCAGTGCCAGCGGGGATACGCAGTATTTT
CASSASGDTQYF
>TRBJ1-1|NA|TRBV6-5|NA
TGTGCCAGCAGCCCACAACAGGGAAGCACTGAAGCTTTCTTT
CASSPQQGSTEAFF
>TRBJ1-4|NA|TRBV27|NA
TGTGCCAGCAGTTCGAGCACTGAAAAACTGTTTTTT
CASSSSTEKLFF
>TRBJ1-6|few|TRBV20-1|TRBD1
TGCAGTGCTTTTGAGACAGGGTGGAATTCACCCCTCCACTTT
CSAFETGWNSPLHF
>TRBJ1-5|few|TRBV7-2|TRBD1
TGTGCCAGCAGCTTAGGACAGGGGGCTACTCAGCCCCAGCATTTT
CASSLGQGATQPQHF
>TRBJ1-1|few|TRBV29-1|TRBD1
TGCAGCGTCTCATCGGGACAGGGTATTGAAGCTTTCTTT
CSVSSGQGIEAFF
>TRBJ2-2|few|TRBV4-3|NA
TGCGCCAGCAGCCCGACGTCGGCGACCACCGGGGAGCTGTTTTTT
CASSPTSATTGELFF
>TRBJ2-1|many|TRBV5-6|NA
TGTGCCAGCACCCTGACTAGTGATGAGCAGTTCTTC
CASTLTSDEQFF
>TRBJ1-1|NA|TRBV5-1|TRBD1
TGCGCCAGCAGCCTCAGGGACAGGGGGGCAAACACTGAAGCTTTCTTT
CASSLRDRGANTEAFF
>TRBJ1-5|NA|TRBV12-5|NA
TGTGCTAGTGGGTTTTCCGAGGGGGGAAGCAATCAGCCCCAGCATTTT
CASGFSEGGSNQPQHF
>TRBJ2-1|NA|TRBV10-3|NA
TGTGCCATCAGTGGGGGGCCTATCTCCTACAATGAGCAGTTCTTC
CAISGGPISYNEQFF
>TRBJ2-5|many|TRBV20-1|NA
TGCAGTGCTAGTTTGATGGATGGGCAAGAGACCCAGTACTTC
CSASLMDGQETQYF
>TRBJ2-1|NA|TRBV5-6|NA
TGTGCCAGCAGCTGGCTGGGGGCCCTCGATGAGCAGTTCTTC
CASSWLGALDEQFF
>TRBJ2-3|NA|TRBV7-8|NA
TGTGCCAGCAGCCATCGGACAGATACGCAGTATTTT
CASSHRTDTQYF
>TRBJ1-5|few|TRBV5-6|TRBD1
TGTGCCAGCAGCTACGGACAGGGGGCAGTTAAGCCCCAGCATTTT
CASSYGQGAVKPQHF
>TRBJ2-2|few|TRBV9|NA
TGTGCCAGCACCCTTCCCCGGGACGAGGCGAACACCGGGGAGCTGTTTTTT
CASTLPRDEANTGELFF
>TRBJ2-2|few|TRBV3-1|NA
TGTGCCAGCACCACCGTCAACACCGGGGAGCTGTTTTTT
CASTTVNTGELFF
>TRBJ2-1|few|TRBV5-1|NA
TGCGCCAGCAGCTTGGACTCCAGGGAGACGGCCCATGAGCAGTTCTTC
CASSLDSRETAHEQFF
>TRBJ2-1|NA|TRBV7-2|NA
TGTGCCAGCAGCTTAGCGGCCAGTAGCTCCTACAATGAGCAGTTCTTC
CASSLAASSSYNEQFF
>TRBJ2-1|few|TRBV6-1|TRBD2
TGTGCCAGCAGTCATACTAGCGGGGGGGCCCGTGAGCAGTTCTTC
CASSHTSGGAREQFF
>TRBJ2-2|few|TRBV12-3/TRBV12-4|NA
TGTGCCAGCAGTCCACTTCTCTCCGGACTCCGTAGGAACACCGGGGAGCTGTTTTTT
CASSPLLSGLRRNTGELFF
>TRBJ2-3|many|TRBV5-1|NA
TGCGCCAGCAGCTTGGGACAGGCGTCCACAGATACGCAGTATTTT
CASSLGQASTDTQYF
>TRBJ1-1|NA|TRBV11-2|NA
TGTGCCAGCATCACGCGGACTGAAGCTTTCTTT
CASITRTEAFF
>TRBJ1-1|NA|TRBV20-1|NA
TGCAGTGCTAGAGTTCCGGGACATTTGAACACTGAAGCTTTCTTT
CSARVPGHLNTEAFF
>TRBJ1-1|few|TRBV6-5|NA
TGTGCCAGCAGTTACTCGAGGGGGTTGAACACTGAAGCTTTCTTT
CASSYSRGLNTEAFF
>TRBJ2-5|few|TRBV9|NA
TGTGCCAGCAGCGTAGATGTGGAGCGAGAGACCCAGTACTTC
CASSVDVERETQYF
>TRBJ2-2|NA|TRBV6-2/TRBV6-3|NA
TGTGCCAGCAGCTTACCGAAGGTGGGAGGCACCGGGGAGCTGTTTTTT
CASSLPKVGGTGELFF
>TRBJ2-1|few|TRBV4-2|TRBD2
TGTGCCAGCAGCCAGTCTGGGGGGGGTCACAATGAGCAGTTCTTC
CASSQSGGGHNEQFF
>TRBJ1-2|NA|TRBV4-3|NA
TGCGCCAGCACCCCAGGACAGCCCGGGGGCTATGGCTACACCTTC
CASTPGQPGGYGYTF
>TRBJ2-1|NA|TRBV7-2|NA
TGTGCCAGCAGCTTAGTGGACGGGGCCCATGAGCAGTTCTTC
CASSLVDGAHEQFF